This TCR beta chain was recovered during a study of post-analysis software for immune sequencing data. Background on the study: Recorded disease courses covered relapsing-remitting, secondary progressive and progressive-relapsing multiple sclerosis. Some patients had no subtype annotation. Study-wide findings and caveats: Comparison of patients with controls showed five TRBV segments more frequent in patients, TRBV5-6, TRBV5-1 and TRBV20-1 among them. F measure showed strong co-clustering of same-batch samples. Among multiple sclerosis patients, normalized Chao1 diversity was significantly below that of controls.

Regarding this clonotype: What it binds is unknown.

Each TCR beta cDNA library carried unique molecular identifiers. Researchers reported 520,000 or so cDNA molecules coming from roughly 1 to 10 million T cells. TCRdb called the PCR reads again in MiXCR, with one record for every CDR3 protein. The data contain some 690,000 distinct CDR3 sequences, roughly 29% of them singletons. The CDR3 is made up of 14 amino acids. V lost 5 bases and J 2 bases, leaving 11 bases between the germline ends. In germline, CDR1 is MNHEY, CDR2 SVGEGT. The V call is TRBV6-2 or TRBV6-3, the J call TRBJ2-3; D is unresolved. The sample was blood. This receptor was taken from a girl aged 5-17 years with multiple sclerosis. CDR3 residues: CASSTGSFTDTQYF. The CDR3, as DNA: TGTGCCAGCAGTACGGGCTCCTTCACAGATACGCAGTATTTT.